This note documents a single TCR beta chain sequence. Germline V gives CDR1 SNHLY, CDR2 FYNNEI. This CDR3 region has 14 residues. The V gene end was trimmed by 4 bases and the J gene end by 3 bases; junction bases not matched to a gene: 5. Profiled with immunoSEQ multiplex PCR; TCRdb holds only in-frame clones, not every one. The sample holds 310,000 or so clones, roughly 87% seen once. This sample is drawn from a study of blood T cell repertoires in COVID-19. Study summary: T cells, B-cell-depleted T cells, or PBMCs supplied cDNA or gDNA.

Assignment of participants to cohorts was predicated upon participant-reported clinical history. Cohort 3 recovery required two negative PCRs, clearance, or symptom resolution. The sequence came from a woman aged 18-35 years who had recovered from COVID-19. V and J are TRBV2 and TRBJ2-7; 8 bases match TRBD2. Sequencing was done on a sample of PBMCs or T cells enriched from blood (not recorded which). This CDR3 is CASSVERESYEQYF. CDR3 bases: TGTGCCAGCAGTGTCGAGCGGGAGAGCTACGAGCAGTACTTC.